Listed below are T cell receptor beta chains from one sample, sequenced in a study of T cell responses to AZD1222 COVID-19 vaccine. Sequencing used immunoSEQ multiplex PCR; TCRdb keeps in-frame clones, though not all of them. The table lists 150,000 to 200,000 clones, 80% to 95% of them singletons. The sequenced sample was peripheral blood, obtained on day 0 of AZD1222 vaccination. These receptors all stem from an adult in good health. The conserved cysteine and the conserved F or W are not part of the CDR3 here. The order of the fields is V gene, D gene, J gene, CDR3 protein. D genes are given only for firm matches.

TRBV30	.	TRBJ2-7	AWSVGLAAYEQY
TRBV19	TRBD2	TRBJ2-1	ASSRIAGGYEQF
TRBV20-1	.	TRBJ1-5	SASKFGAGPRGNQPQH
TRBV4-1	.	TRBJ2-2	ASSPAGLYTGELF
TRBV10-3	.	TRBJ1-3	AISKGGDLTGNTIY
TRBV2	.	TRBJ1-1	ASSEWGDLNTEAF
TRBV9	.	TRBJ1-1	ASSASQGNTEAF
TRBV4-1	TRBD1	TRBJ1-5	ASSPDRGSAINQPQH
TRBV27	TRBD2	TRBJ2-7	ASSLGAGVGEQY
TRBV7-7	TRBD1	TRBJ2-3	ASSPGTAGTDTQY